This T cell receptor (beta chain) emerged from a study of T-cell memory formation after mild COVID-19. Study-level findings and limits: Some responding clones appeared in pre-infection memory, suggesting cross-reactive memory joined. From day 15 to 85, contracting clones were balanced between CD4 and CD8, whereas later expanders leaned toward CD4+.

CDR1 MNHEY and CDR2 SVGEGT come from the germline V gene. The CDR3 is 14 amino acids. V was clipped by 7 bases and J by 7 bases, with 18 bases between them. Worth noting for this clonotype: The antigen is undetermined.

The 5'RACE method, run with constant-segment primers, produced TCR alpha and TCR beta cDNA libraries (carrying sample barcodes and UMIs). TCRdb independently ran MiXCR on the 5' RACE reads; one entry per CDR3 protein. This sample yields fewer than 200,000 distinct CDR3 sequences, of which about 21% are seen a single time; roughly 23% belongs to the top ten. Specimen: PBMCs or a T cell subset sorted from them (not recorded which). This receptor was obtained from an adult woman who had mild COVID-19 (a few samples of this study predate the infection). Cell type and time point are not known. The chain links TRBV6-2 or TRBV6-3 to TRBJ2-3, with TRBD2 as a possible D gene (6 bases). CDR3 region: CASMGFDSGNTQYF. The CDR3 DNA follows: TGTGCCAGCATGGGGTTTGATAGCGGAAATACGCAGTATTTT.